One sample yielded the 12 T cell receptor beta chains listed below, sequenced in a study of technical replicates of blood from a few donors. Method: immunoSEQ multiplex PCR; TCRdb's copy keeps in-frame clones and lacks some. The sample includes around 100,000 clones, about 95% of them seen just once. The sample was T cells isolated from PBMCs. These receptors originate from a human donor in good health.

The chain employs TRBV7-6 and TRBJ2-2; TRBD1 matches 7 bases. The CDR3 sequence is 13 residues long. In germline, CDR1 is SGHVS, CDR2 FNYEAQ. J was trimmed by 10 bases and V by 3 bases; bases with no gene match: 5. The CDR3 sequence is CASSFGTVQELFF. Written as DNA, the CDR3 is TGTGCCAGCAGCTTCGGGACAGTACAGGAGCTGTTTTTT.

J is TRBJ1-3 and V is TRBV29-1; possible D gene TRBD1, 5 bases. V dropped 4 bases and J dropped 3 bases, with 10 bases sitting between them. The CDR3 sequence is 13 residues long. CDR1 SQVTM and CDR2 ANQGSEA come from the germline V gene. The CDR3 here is CSVGEDIGNTIYF. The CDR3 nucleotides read TGCAGCGTTGGGGAGGACATTGGAAACACCATATATTTT.

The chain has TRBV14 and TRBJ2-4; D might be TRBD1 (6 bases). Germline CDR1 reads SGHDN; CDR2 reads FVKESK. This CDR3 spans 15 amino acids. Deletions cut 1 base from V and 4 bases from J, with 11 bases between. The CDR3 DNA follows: TGTGCCAGCAGCCAAGGGGGGCTGGAAAAAAACATTCAGTACTTC. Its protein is CASSQGGLEKNIQYF.

The CDR3: CASSVEEKTGVTEAFF. The CDR3 region has the DNA TGTGCCAGCAGCGTAGAGGAGAAGACAGGGGTCACTGAAGCTTTCTTT. V gene TRBV9 combines with J gene TRBJ1-1, with 8 bases matching TRBD1. Germline V lookup: CDR1 SGDLS, CDR2 YYNGEE. The CDR3 has 16 residues. V dropped 0 bases and J dropped 4; count of bases not matched to a gene: 8. The variable domain in full, with the rest retrieved from reference TRBV9 and TRBJ1-1, is DSGVTQTPKHLITATGQRVTLRCSPRSGDLSVYWYQQSLDQGLQFLIQYYNGEERAKGNILERFSAQQFPDLHSELNLSSLELGDSALYFCASSVEEKTGVTEAFFGQGTRLTVV.

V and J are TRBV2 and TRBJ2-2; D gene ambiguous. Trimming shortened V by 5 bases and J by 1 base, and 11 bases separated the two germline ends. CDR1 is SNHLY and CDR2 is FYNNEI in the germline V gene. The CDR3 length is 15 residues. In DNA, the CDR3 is TGTGCCAGCAGTCGCGGTCAGTTGAACACCGGGGAGCTGTTTTTT. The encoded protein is CASSRGQLNTGELFF.

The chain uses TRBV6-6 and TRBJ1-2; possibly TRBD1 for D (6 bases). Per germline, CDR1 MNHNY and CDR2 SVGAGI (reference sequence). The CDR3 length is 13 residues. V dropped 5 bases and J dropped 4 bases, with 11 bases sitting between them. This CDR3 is CASSPTGSYGYTF. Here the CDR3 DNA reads TGTGCCAGCAGTCCTACAGGGAGCTATGGCTACACCTTC.

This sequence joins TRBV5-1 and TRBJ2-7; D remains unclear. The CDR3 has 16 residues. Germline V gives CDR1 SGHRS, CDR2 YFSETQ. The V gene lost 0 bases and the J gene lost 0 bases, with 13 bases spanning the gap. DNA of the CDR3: TGCGCCAGCAGCTTGGGCGCGCACCGTTACTCCTACGAGCAGTACTTC. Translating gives CASSLGAHRYSYEQYF.

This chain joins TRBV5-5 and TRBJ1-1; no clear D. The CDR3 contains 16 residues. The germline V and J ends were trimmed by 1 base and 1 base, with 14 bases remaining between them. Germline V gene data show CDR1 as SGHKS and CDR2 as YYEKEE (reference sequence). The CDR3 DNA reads TGTGCCAGCAGCTTGAGTCTGGGTCGGGGGAACACTGAAGCTTTCTTT. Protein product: CASSLSLGRGNTEAFF.

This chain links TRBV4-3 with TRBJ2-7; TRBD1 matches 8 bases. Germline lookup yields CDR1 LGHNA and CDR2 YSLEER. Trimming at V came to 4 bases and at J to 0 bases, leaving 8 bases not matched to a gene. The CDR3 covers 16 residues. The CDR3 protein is CASSPTGGTSSYEQYF. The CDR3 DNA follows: TGCGCCAGCAGCCCCACAGGGGGGACCTCCTCCTACGAGCAGTACTTC.

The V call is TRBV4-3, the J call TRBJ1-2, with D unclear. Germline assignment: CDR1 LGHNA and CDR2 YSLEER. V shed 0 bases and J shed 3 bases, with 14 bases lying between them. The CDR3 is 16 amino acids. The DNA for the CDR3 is TGCGCCAGCAGCCAAGATCCAGGCAGCCTTTACTATGGCTACACCTTC. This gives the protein CASSQDPGSLYYGYTF.

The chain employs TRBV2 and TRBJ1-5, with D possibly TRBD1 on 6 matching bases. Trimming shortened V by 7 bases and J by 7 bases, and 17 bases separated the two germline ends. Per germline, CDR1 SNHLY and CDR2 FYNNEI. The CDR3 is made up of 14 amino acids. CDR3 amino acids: CASKKQGETQPQHF. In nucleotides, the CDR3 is TGTGCCAGCAAGAAACAGGGTGAGACACAGCCCCAGCATTTT. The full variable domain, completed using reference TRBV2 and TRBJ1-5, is EPEVTQTPSHQVTQMGQEVILRCVPISNHLYFYWYRQILGQKVEFLVSFYNNEISEKSEIFDDQFSVERPDGSNFTLKIRSTKLEDSAMYFCASKKQGETQPQHFGDGTRLSIL.

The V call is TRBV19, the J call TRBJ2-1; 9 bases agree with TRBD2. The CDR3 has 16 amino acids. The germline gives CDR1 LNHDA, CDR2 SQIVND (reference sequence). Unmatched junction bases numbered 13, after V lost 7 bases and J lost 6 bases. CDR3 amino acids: CASTGGEAGGLNEQFF. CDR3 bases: TGTGCCAGTACCGGGGGGGAGGCGGGAGGGCTCAATGAGCAGTTCTTC.